This TCR beta chain is drawn from a study of CD8+ T cells in alopecia areata. Study findings and constraints: In lesional scalp, particularly from alopecia totalis/universalis, clonality was higher than in normal scalp.

V was pared by 4 bases and J by 7 bases, with 14 bases between. From germline, CDR1 is WSHSY and CDR2 SAAADI. This CDR3 is 13 amino acids long. This sample's treatment: oral pan-JAK inhibitor, 5-10 mg twice daily. Comment on this clone: What it binds is not known.

TCR sequencing used cDNA made by reverse transcription of extracted RNA. Sequencing was performed with immunoSEQ multiplex PCR; in TCRdb, only in-frame clones are kept and a portion is missing. The sample carries about 160,000 clones, 50% to 70% recorded once. The clonotype comes from a human donor with alopecia areata. This sample comprised CD4+ T cells sorted from blood, obtained at week 4, from a patient treated with tofacitinib. The genes are TRBV10-2 and TRBJ2-7; possibly TRBD1 for D (5 bases). CDR3 nucleotides: TGCGCCAGCAGTGTTGACAGTACCCAGGAGCAGTACTTC. Amino acids: CASSVDSTQEQYF.